The rows below give T cell receptor beta chains drawn from one sample of a study of blood T cells in healthy people across ages. Each CDR3 protein is one row after TCRdb ran MiXCR on the 5' RACE reads. The sample shows about 690,000 distinct CDR3 sequences, roughly 43% of them seen only once. The sample consisted of blood. These receptors were collected from a man older than 75 in good health. CDR3s include the opening cysteine and the closing phenylalanine or tryptophan. D genes are given only for firm matches. The size of a clone is reported for some rows only, either as once, few or many, or as a class for expanded clones.

>14|-|TRBV20-1|TRBD1|TRBJ2-7
TGCAGTGCTAACCGACAGGGGTTTCCCTACGAGCAGTACTTC
CSANRQGFPYEQYF
>15|-|TRBV27|-|TRBJ2-7
TGTGCCAGCAGTTTAGTAGCAGGGTTCACCAACGAGCAGTACTTC
CASSLVAGFTNEQYF
>12|many|TRBV29-1|-|TRBJ2-3
TGCAGCGTTGACACGAACACAGATACGCAGTATTTT
CSVDTNTDTQYF
>15|few|TRBV11-3|-|TRBJ2-3
TGTGCCAGCAGCTCCAGGGGGACTGGCACAGATACGCAGTATTTT
CASSSRGTGTDTQYF
>13|-|TRBV20-1|-|TRBJ1-5
TGCAGTGCTAGTGTGGGAGGGCCTTCACCCGAGCATTTT
CSASVGGPSPEHF
>13|few|TRBV29-1|-|TRBJ1-2
TGCAGCGTTGAAAAGAGGACTTCATATGGCTACACCTTC
CSVEKRTSYGYTF
>13|few|TRBV28|TRBD1|TRBJ2-7
TGTGCCAGCACCGGGACAGTCTCCTACGAGCAGTACTTC
CASTGTVSYEQYF
>17|-|TRBV9|TRBD2|TRBJ2-1
TGTGCCAGCAGCGGACGGACTAGCGGGGGGGCAGAGGGTGAGCAGTTCTTC
CASSGRTSGGAEGEQFF
>17|-|TRBV4-2|TRBD2|TRBJ2-3
TGTGCCAGCAGCCCCCGCCAGCGGGGGGGCTATGCAGATACGCAGTATTTT
CASSPRQRGGYADTQYF
>15|-|TRBV5-1|TRBD2|TRBJ2-1
TGCGCCAGCAGCTTGGGCAGCGGGAGAGGAAATGAGCAGTTCTTC
CASSLGSGRGNEQFF
>13|many|TRBV20-1|-|TRBJ1-2
TGCAGTGCTAGCCCAGAAGGTCTCTATGGCTACACCTTC
CSASPEGLYGYTF
>15|few|TRBV6-5|-|TRBJ1-2
TGTGCCAGCAGTCCCATAGGCCCGGAAAACTATGGCTACACCTTC
CASSPIGPENYGYTF
>15|-|TRBV9|-|TRBJ2-5
TGTGCCAGCAGCGAGGTTGGAGGGGGCCAAGAGACCCAGTACTTC
CASSEVGGGQETQYF
>14|-|TRBV4-2|TRBD2|TRBJ2-7
TGTGCCAGCAGCCCGGGGGGGCTCAGAAACGAGCAGTACTTC
CASSPGGLRNEQYF
>13|-|TRBV5-1|-|TRBJ2-1
TGCGCCAGCAGCGGGCGAGAATACAATGAGCAGTTCTTC
CASSGREYNEQFF
>12|-|TRBV20-1|-|TRBJ1-2
TGCAGTGCTATATGGGGTAGCTATGGCTACACCTTC
CSAIWGSYGYTF
>16|many|TRBV12-3/TRBV12-4|TRBD2|TRBJ2-3
TGTGCCAGCAGCCCTCCTAGCGGGGGCTTCACAGATACGCAGTATTTT
CASSPPSGGFTDTQYF
>13|few|TRBV20-1|-|TRBJ2-3
TGCAGTGCTCCCACCGGGAGCGCAGATACGCAGTATTTT
CSAPTGSADTQYF
>15|-|TRBV12-3/TRBV12-4|-|TRBJ2-3
TGTGCCAGCACCCCCGGGGGCACGCACACAGATACGCAGTATTTT
CASTPGGTHTDTQYF
>16|-|TRBV4-3|TRBD1|TRBJ2-7
TGCGCCAGCAGCCAAGGGACGGACAGGGGATCCTACGAGCAGTACTTC
CASSQGTDRGSYEQYF
>12|-|TRBV5-6|TRBD1|TRBJ1-1
TGTGCCAGCCGGCGGACAGGGGGCAAGGTTTTCTTT
CASRRTGGKVFF
>14|-|TRBV30|TRBD1|TRBJ2-3
TGTGCCTGGTCCGGGACAGGGGGCCCGGATACGCAGTATTTT
CAWSGTGGPDTQYF
>14|-|TRBV6-2/TRBV6-3|-|TRBJ2-7
TGTGCCAGCGGCCGGGGGACTGCCTACAATGAGCAGTACTTC
CASGRGTAYNEQYF
>14|few|TRBV2|-|TRBJ1-6
TGTGCCAGCAGCGTCCGGGACGGGACTTCACCCCTCCACTTT
CASSVRDGTSPLHF
>17|few|TRBV4-2|-|TRBJ2-1
TGTGCCAGCAGCCAAGATCGAAGACAGACTTCCTACAATGAGCAGTTCTTC
CASSQDRRQTSYNEQFF
>13|-|TRBV29-1|-|TRBJ1-5
TGCAGCGTTGGTGGGGTCTCTGGACAGCCCCAGCATTTT
CSVGGVSGQPQHF
>15|few|TRBV7-9|TRBD1|TRBJ1-6
TGTGCCAGCAGCTCGAGTGGGACAGGGCATTCACCCCTCCACTTT
CASSSSGTGHSPLHF
>15|few|TRBV2|-|TRBJ2-1
TGTGCCAGCAGCCGTTTAGTGGGCTCCTACAATGAGCAGTTCTTC
CASSRLVGSYNEQFF
>16|-|TRBV10-3|TRBD1|TRBJ2-7
TGTGCCATCGCTGCTTCCGACAGGGCATTCTCCTACGAGCAGTACTTC
CAIAASDRAFSYEQYF
>19|-|TRBV5-1|TRBD2|TRBJ2-3
TGCGCCAGCAGCCCACACGGTGGGGGGACTAGCGCCCGCACAGATACGCAGTATTTT
CASSPHGGGTSARTDTQYF
>14|once|TRBV5-1|-|TRBJ2-2
TGCGCCAGCAGCTTGGCCTCATACACCGGGGAGCTGTTTTTT
CASSLASYTGELFF
>17|many|TRBV20-1|-|TRBJ2-1
TGCAGTGCTAGAGATCGTTTAGCGCGTAGCTCCTACAATGAGCAGTTCTTC
CSARDRLARSSYNEQFF
>14|-|TRBV7-2|TRBD1|TRBJ2-5
TGTGCCAGCAGCCCGTCGGGACAGGGAGAGACCCAGTACTTC
CASSPSGQGETQYF
>14|-|TRBV27|TRBD1|TRBJ1-2
TGTGCCAGCAGTGATGGACAGGGCGGCTTTGGCTACACCTTC
CASSDGQGGFGYTF
>14|-|TRBV7-2|-|TRBJ1-5
TGTGCCAGCACCGAACAGACAGTCAATCAGCCCCAGCATTTT
CASTEQTVNQPQHF
>16|few|TRBV4-3|-|TRBJ1-4
TGCGCCAGCAGCCAAGACTTCTGGGGGGCCGGTGAAAAACTGTTTTTT
CASSQDFWGAGEKLFF
>14|few|TRBV20-1|-|TRBJ2-6
TGCAGTGCTAGCACGGACTCTGGGGCCAACGTCCTGACTTTC
CSASTDSGANVLTF
>17|many|TRBV4-3|-|TRBJ2-1
TGCGCCAGCAGCCGAGTCCTAGCGGGACAGGGTACCAATGAGCAGTTCTTC
CASSRVLAGQGTNEQFF
>12|-|TRBV6-5|-|TRBJ1-1
TGTGTCAGCAGTTCCCTGGGGACTGAAGCTTTCTTT
CVSSSLGTEAFF
>14|-|TRBV7-2|-|TRBJ1-6
TGTGCCAGCAGCTTAAAGACTCCTAATTCACCCCTCCACTTT
CASSLKTPNSPLHF
>15|few|TRBV13|-|TRBJ2-3
TGTGCCAGCAGCCCACCAGGGGGGCCCCCAGATACGCAGTATTTT
CASSPPGGPPDTQYF